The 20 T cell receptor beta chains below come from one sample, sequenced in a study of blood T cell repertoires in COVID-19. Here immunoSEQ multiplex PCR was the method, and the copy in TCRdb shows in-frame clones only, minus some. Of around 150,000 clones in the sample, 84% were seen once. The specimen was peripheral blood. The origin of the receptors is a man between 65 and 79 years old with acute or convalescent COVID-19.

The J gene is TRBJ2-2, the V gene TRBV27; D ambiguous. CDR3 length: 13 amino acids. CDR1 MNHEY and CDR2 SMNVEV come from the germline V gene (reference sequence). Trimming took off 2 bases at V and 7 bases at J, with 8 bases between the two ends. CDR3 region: CASSLVRLGELFF. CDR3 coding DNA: TGTGCCAGCAGTTTAGTGAGGCTCGGGGAGCTGTTTTTT.

For the CDR3, the DNA is TGTGCCAGCAGTACCCAACAGGGGACCGGGGAGCTGTTTTTT. This gives the protein CASSTQQGTGELFF. The rearrangement uses TRBV6-5 and TRBJ2-2; 7 bases are shared with TRBD1. V lost 5 bases to trimming and J lost 5 bases; unmatched junction nucleotides: 5. The germline V gene encodes CDR1 MNHEY and CDR2 SVGAGI. CDR3 length: 14 residues.

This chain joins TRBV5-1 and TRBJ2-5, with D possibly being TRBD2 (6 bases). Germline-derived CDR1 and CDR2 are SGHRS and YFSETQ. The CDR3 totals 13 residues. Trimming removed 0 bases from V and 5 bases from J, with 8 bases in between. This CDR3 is CASSLAAGETQYF. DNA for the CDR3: TGCGCCAGCAGCTTGGCGGCGGGGGAGACCCAGTACTTC.

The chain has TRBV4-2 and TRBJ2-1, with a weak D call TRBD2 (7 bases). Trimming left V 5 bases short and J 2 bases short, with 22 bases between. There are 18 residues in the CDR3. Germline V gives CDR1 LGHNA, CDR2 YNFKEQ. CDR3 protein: CASSILRGGGGAYNEQFF. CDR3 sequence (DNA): TGTGCCAGCAGCATCCTCAGAGGGGGAGGGGGTGCCTACAATGAGCAGTTCTTC.

The CDR3 here is CASSYWDRGTEAFF. As DNA, the CDR3 is TGTGCCAGCAGTTACTGGGACAGGGGGACTGAAGCTTTCTTT. This chain links TRBV6-5 with TRBJ1-1, with 11 positions matching TRBD1. CDR1 is MNHEY, CDR2 SVGAGI, per germline. The CDR3 has 14 residues. The junction had 0 bases not matched to a gene; V was cut back by 1 base and J by 5 bases.

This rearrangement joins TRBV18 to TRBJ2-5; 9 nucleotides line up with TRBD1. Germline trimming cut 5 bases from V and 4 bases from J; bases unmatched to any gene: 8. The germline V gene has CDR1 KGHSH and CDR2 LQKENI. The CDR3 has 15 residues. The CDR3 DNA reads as TGTGCCAGCTCAGCGTTACAGGGGGCAGGAGAGACCCAGTACTTC. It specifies CASSALQGAGETQYF.

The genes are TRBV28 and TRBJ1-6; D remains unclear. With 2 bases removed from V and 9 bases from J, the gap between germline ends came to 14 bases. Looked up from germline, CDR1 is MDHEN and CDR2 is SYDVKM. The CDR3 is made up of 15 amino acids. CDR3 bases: TGTGCCAGCAGTTTAGAGACGAGGGTGGGTTCACCCCTCCACTTT. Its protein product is CASSLETRVGSPLHF.

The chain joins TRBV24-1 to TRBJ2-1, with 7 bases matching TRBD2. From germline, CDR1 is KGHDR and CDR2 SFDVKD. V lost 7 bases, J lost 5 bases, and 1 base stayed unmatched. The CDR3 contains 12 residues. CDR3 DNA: TGTGCCACCAGGGGGGGGAACAATGAGCAGTTCTTC. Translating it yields CATRGGNNEQFF.

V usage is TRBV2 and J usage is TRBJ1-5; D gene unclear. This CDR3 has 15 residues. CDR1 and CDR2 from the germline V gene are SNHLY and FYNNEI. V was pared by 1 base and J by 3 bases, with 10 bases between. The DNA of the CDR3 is TGTGCCAGCAGTGAAGGACGACAACTCAATCAGCCCCAGCATTTT. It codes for CASSEGRQLNQPQHF.

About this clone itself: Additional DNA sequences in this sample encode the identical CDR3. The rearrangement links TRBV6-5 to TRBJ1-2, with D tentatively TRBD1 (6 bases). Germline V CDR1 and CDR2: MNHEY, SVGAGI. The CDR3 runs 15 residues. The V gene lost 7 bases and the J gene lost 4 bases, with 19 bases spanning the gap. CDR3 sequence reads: CASNGGGARGYGYTF. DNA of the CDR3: TGTGCCAGCAACGGTGGGGGGGCGCGGGGCTATGGCTACACCTTC.

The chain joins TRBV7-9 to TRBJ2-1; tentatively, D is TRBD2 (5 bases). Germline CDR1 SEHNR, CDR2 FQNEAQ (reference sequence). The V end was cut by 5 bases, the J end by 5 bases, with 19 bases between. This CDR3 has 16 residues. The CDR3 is CASSPRASQWDNEQFF. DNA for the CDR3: TGTGCCAGCAGCCCTCGGGCTAGCCAGTGGGACAATGAGCAGTTCTTC.

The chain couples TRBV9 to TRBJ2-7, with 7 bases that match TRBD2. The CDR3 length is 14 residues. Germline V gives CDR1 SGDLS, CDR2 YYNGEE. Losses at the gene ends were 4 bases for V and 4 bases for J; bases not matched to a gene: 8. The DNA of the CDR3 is TGTGCCAGCAGCCCCGGGCCTAGCGGATACGAGCAGTACTTC. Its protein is CASSPGPSGYEQYF.

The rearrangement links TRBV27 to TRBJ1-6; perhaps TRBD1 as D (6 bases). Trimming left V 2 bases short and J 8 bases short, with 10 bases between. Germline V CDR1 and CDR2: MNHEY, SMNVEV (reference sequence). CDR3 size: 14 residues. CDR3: CASSLGGGDSPLHF. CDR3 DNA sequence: TGTGCCAGCAGTTTAGGGGGCGGTGATTCACCCCTCCACTTT.

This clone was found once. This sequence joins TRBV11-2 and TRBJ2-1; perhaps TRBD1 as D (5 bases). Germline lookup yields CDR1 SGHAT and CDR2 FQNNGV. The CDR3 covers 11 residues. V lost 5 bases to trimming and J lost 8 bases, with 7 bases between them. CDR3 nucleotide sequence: TGTGCCAGCAGCGCAGGGCATGAGCAGTTCTTC. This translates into CASSAGHEQFF.

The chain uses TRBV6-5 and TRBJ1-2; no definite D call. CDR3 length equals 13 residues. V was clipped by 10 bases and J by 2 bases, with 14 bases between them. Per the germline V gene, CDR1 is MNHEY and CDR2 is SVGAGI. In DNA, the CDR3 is TGTGCCACCACCCGGTCCCCCAACTATGGCTACACCTTC. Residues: CATTRSPNYGYTF.

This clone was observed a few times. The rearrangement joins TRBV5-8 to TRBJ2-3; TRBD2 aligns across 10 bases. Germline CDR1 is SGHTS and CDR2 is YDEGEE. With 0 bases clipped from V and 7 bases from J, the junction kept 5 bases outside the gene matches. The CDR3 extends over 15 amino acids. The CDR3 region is CASSLASGSWNTQYF. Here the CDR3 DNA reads TGTGCCAGCAGCTTGGCTAGCGGGAGCTGGAATACGCAGTATTTT.

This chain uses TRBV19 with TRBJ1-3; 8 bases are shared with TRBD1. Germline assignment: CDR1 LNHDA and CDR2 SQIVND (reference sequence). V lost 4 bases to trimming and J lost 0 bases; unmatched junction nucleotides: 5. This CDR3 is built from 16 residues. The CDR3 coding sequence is TGTGCCAGTAGTAATCGACAGGGGAGCTCTGGAAACACCATATATTTT. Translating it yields CASSNRQGSSGNTIYF. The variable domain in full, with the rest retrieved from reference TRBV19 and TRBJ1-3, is DGGITQSPKYLFRKEGQNVTLSCEQNLNHDAMYWYRQDPGQGLRLIYYSQIVNDFQKGDIAEGYSVSREKKESFPLTVTSAQKNPTAFYLCASSNRQGSSGNTIYFGEGSWLTVV.

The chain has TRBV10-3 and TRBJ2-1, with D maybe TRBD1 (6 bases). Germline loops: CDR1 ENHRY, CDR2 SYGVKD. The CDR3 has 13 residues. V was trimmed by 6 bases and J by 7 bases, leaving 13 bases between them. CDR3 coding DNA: TGTGCCATCAGGGATGACCAGGGGAATGAGCAGTTCTTC. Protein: CAIRDDQGNEQFF.

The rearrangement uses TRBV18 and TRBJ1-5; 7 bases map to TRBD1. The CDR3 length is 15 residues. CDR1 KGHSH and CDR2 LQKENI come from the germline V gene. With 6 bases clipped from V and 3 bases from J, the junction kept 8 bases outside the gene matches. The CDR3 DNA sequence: TGTGCCAGCTCGGAGGGGGCTCGGGACAATCAGCCCCAGCATTTT. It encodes CASSEGARDNQPQHF.

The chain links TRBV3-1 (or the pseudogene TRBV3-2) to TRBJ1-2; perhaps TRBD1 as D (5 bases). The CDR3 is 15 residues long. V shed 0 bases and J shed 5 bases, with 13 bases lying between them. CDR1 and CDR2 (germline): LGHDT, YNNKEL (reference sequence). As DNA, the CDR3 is TGTGCCAGCAGCCAAGATTTCAGGGCTCGATATGGCTACACCTTC. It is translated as CASSQDFRARYGYTF.